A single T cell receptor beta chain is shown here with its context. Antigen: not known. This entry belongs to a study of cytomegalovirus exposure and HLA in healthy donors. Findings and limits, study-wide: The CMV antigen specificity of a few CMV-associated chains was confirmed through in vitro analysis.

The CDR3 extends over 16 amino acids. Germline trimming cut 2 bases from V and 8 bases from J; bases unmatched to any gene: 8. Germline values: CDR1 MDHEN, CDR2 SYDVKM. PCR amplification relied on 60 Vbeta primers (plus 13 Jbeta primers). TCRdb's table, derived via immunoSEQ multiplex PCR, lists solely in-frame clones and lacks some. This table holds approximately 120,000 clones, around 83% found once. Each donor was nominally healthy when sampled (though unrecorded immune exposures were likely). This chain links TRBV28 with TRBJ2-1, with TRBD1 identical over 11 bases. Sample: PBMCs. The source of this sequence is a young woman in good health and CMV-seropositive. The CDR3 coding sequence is TGTGCCAGCAGTTTAAAAAGGACAGGGGGCTGGTATGAGCAGTTCTTC. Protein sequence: CASSLKRTGGWYEQFF.